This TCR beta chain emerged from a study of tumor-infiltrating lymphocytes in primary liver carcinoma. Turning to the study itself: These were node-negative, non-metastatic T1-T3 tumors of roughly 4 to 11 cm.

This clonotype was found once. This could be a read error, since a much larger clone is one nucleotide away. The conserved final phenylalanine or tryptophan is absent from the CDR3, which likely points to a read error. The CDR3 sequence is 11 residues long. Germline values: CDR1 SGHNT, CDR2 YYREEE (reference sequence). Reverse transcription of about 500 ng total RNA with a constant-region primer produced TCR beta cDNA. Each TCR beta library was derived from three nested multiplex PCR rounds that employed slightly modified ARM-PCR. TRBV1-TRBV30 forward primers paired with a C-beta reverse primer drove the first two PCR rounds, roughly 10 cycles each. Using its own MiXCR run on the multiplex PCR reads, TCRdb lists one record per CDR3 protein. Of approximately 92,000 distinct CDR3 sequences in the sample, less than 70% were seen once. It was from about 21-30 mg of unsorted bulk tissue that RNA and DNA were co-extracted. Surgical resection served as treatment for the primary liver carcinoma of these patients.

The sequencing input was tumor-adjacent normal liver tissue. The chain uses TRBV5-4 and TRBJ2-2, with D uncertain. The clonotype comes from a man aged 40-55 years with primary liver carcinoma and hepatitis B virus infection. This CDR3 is CGGMNTGELFS. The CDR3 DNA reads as TGTGGGGGAATGAACACCGGGGAGCTGTTTTCT.